Shown below are 7 T cell receptor beta chains from a single sample sequenced in a study of early T cells in non-severe SARS-CoV-2 infection. TCRdb processed the 5' RACE reads anew with MiXCR; each CDR3 protein has one entry. The table includes 45,000 to 50,000 distinct CDR3 sequences, about 6% detected once. The input for sequencing was whole blood, taken at baseline. Receptors were obtained from an adult who was a healthcare worker with PCR-confirmed SARS-CoV-2 infection or an uninfected control (not recorded which).

In its sample, this clonotype was seen many times. The chain recombines TRBV5-5 with TRBJ1-5, with a tentative D call TRBD1 (6 bases). V was clipped by 1 base and J by 6 bases, with 11 bases between them. The CDR3 length is 14 residues. Germline V CDR1 and CDR2: SGHKS, YYEKEE (reference sequence). The CDR3: CASSLWDIRQPQHF. The DNA for the CDR3 is TGTGCCAGCAGCTTGTGGGACATACGTCAGCCCCAGCATTTT.

This clonotype was counted only a few times. V usage is TRBV10-3 and J usage is TRBJ2-5; 8 bases are a match to TRBD1. The CDR3 contains 14 residues. Germline V lookup: CDR1 ENHRY, CDR2 SYGVKD. With V trimmed by 6 bases and J by 5 bases, 8 bases remained unmatched. CDR3 DNA: TGTGCCATCAGGGCCGGGACAGGCGTCGAGACCCAGTACTTC. Residues: CAIRAGTGVETQYF.

This clonotype was counted a few times. V usage is TRBV5-4 and J usage is TRBJ2-5, with D perhaps TRBD2 (6 bases). Germline values: CDR1 SGHNT, CDR2 YYREEE (reference sequence). The CDR3 spans 14 residues. V was trimmed by 3 bases and J by 4 bases, leaving 13 bases between them. The CDR3 protein is CASSYPSAGETQYF. The DNA of the CDR3 is TGTGCCAGCAGCTACCCTAGCGCGGGAGAGACCCAGTACTTC.

This clonotype was counted ten times or more. This chain links TRBV7-9 with TRBJ1-5; 7 bases agree with TRBD1. The CDR3 runs to 13 residues. After removal of 1 base from V and 7 bases from J, the junction contained 1 base not matched to a gene. In germline, CDR1 is SEHNR, CDR2 FQNEAQ (reference sequence). DNA for the CDR3: TGTGCCAGCAGCTTAGAAGGGGGCCAGCCCCAGCATTTT. This gives the protein CASSLEGGQPQHF.

Ten or more counts support this clonotype. This chain uses TRBV4-3 with TRBJ2-1; D may be TRBD1 or TRBD2 (6 bases each). Per germline, CDR1 LGHNA and CDR2 YSLEER. The CDR3 has 14 amino acids. V gave up 4 bases and J gave up 1 base, with 8 bases separating them. The CDR3 DNA sequence: TGCGCCAGCAGCCGGGGGGCTTCCTACAATGAGCAGTTCTTC. Protein product: CASSRGASYNEQFF.

This clonotype was observed a few times. The chain recombines TRBV7-9 with TRBJ1-1; D is perhaps TRBD1 (5 bases). The V gene's germline CDR1 is SEHNR and CDR2 FQNEAQ (reference sequence). V was trimmed by 0 bases and J by 5 bases, leaving 13 bases between them. CDR3 size: 15 residues. The DNA of the CDR3 is TGTGCCAGCAGCTTAGCCGGGGGAGGTACGACTGAAGCTTTCTTT. This encodes CASSLAGGGTTEAFF.

At least ten counts were recorded for this clonotype. The V and J genes are TRBV14 and TRBJ2-1; a possible D gene is TRBD2 (6 bases). With 6 bases removed from V and 9 bases from J, the gap between germline ends came to 18 bases. The CDR3 has 14 amino acids. Germline assignment: CDR1 SGHDN and CDR2 FVKESK. In nucleotides, the CDR3 is TGTGCCAGCAGACGGAGGGGTGGTAGCGTTGAGCAGTTCTTC. Translating it yields CASRRRGGSVEQFF.